One and the same sample provided the 18 T cell receptor beta chains below, sequenced in a study of blood T cell repertoires in COVID-19. The assay was immunoSEQ multiplex PCR, and TCRdb's table has in-frame clones only and misses some. The sample yields approximately 170,000 clones, roughly 86% seen once. Sequenced sample: peripheral blood. These receptors were taken from a woman of 80 years or more in a cohort sampled during active or convalescent COVID-19.

V is TRBV6-2 or TRBV6-3 and J is TRBJ2-7; maybe TRBD2 (5 bases). The germline gives CDR1 MNHEY, CDR2 SVGEGT. CDR3 size: 15 residues. Trimming took off 2 bases at V and 2 bases at J, with 13 bases between the two ends. The CDR3 coding sequence is TGTGCCAGCAGTTACGGTAAGAGGGCTACCTACGAGCAGTACTTC. It yields the protein CASSYGKRATYEQYF.

The chain has TRBV5-5 and TRBJ2-7; TRBD1 is a possible D gene (6 bases). The CDR3 totals 13 residues. V was cut by 5 bases and J by 4 bases, with 13 bases left in between. Germline loops: CDR1 SGHKS, CDR2 YYEKEE (reference sequence). The CDR3 DNA is TGTGCCAGCAGTCTCGACAGGCTATACGAGCAGTACTTC. Translated: CASSLDRLYEQYF. The variable domain in full, with the rest retrieved from reference TRBV5-5 and TRBJ2-7, is DAGVTQSPTHLIKTRGQQVTLRCSPISGHKSVSWYQQVLGQGPQFIFQYYEKEERGRGNFPDRFSARQFPNYSSELNVNALLLGDSALYLCASSLDRLYEQYFGPGTRLTVT.

The chain couples TRBV27 to TRBJ1-2; D possibly corresponds to TRBD1 (6 bases). CDR1 is MNHEY, CDR2 SMNVEV, per germline (reference sequence). The V gene lost 6 bases and the J gene lost 4 bases, with 15 bases spanning the gap. This CDR3 has 14 residues. Here the CDR3 reads CASRHGGSSYGYTF. The CDR3 bases are TGTGCCAGCAGACATGGGGGCTCTAGCTATGGCTACACCTTC.

V usage is TRBV12-3 or TRBV12-4 and J usage is TRBJ2-4; D is ambiguous. V lost 5 bases and J lost 6, with 11 bases in between. There are 13 residues in the CDR3. CDR3 DNA sequence: TGTGCCAGCAGTCCACCCGCCGGAAACATTCAGTACTTC. It specifies CASSPPAGNIQYF.

The genes are TRBV7-8 and TRBJ1-2; TRBD1 is a possible D gene (5 bases). Looked up from germline, CDR1 is SGHVS and CDR2 is FQNEAQ. V was cut by 1 base and J by 0 bases, with 12 bases left in between. The CDR3 runs to 16 residues. The CDR3 coding sequence is TGTGCCAGCAGCTTAGGCCCCAGGGTTCCTAACTATGGCTACACCTTC. This encodes CASSLGPRVPNYGYTF.

This sequence joins TRBV27 and TRBJ1-5; D might be TRBD1 (5 bases). This CDR3 contains 19 residues. Trimming removed 6 bases at V and 2 bases at J, with 26 bases between. Looked up from germline, CDR1 is MNHEY and CDR2 is SMNVEV (reference sequence). The CDR3 spells CASRKSVLFRGNGNQPQHF. Written as DNA, the CDR3 is TGTGCCAGCAGGAAATCAGTCCTATTCCGGGGGAATGGCAATCAGCCCCAGCATTTT.

The chain uses TRBV2 and TRBJ2-1; a weak D match, TRBD1 (5 bases). V was pared by 3 bases and J by 9 bases, with 12 bases between. Germline-derived CDR1 and CDR2 are SNHLY and FYNNEI. This CDR3 is built from 13 residues. CDR3 protein: CASSEEQDGEQFF. CDR3 in DNA: TGTGCCAGCAGTGAGGAACAGGATGGTGAGCAGTTCTTC.

This chain's CDR3 is CATSRGQEGQPQHF. The CDR3 nucleotides are TGTGCCACCAGCAGAGGGCAGGAAGGTCAGCCCCAGCATTTT. V and J are TRBV15 and TRBJ1-5; the D is unclear. From germline, CDR1 is LNHNV and CDR2 YYDKDF (reference sequence). The CDR3 contains 14 residues. V lost 1 base and J lost 6, with 10 bases in between. Using reference TRBV15 and TRBJ1-5 for the parts outside the CDR3, the full variable domain is DAMVIQNPRYQVTQFGKPVTLSCSQTLNHNVMYWYQQKSSQAPKLLFHYYDKDFNNEADTPDNFQSRRPNTSFCFLDIRSPGLGDTAMYLCATSRGQEGQPQHFGDGTRLSIL.

The rearrangement joins TRBV14 to TRBJ1-3; D is perhaps TRBD1 (6 bases). CDR1 is SGHDN, CDR2 FVKESK, per germline. V lost 4 bases and J 4 bases, leaving 14 bases between the germline ends. This CDR3 region has 15 residues. The CDR3 region is CASSLNRVAGNTIYF. The DNA of the CDR3 is TGTGCCAGCAGCCTTAACAGGGTAGCCGGAAACACCATATATTTT.

CDR3 in amino acids: CAISESWDWGGQPQHF. The CDR3 DNA follows: TGTGCCATCAGTGAGTCGTGGGACTGGGGGGGTCAGCCCCAGCATTTT. The chain is built from TRBV10-3 and TRBJ1-5; a weak D match, TRBD1 (5 bases). The CDR3 is 16 residues long. CDR1 is ENHRY and CDR2 is SYGVKD in the germline V gene. V gave up 0 bases and J gave up 6 bases, with 15 bases separating them.

The chain uses TRBV5-5 and TRBJ1-5; D may be TRBD1 (6 bases). CDR3 length equals 15 residues. CDR1 and CDR2 from the germline V gene are SGHKS and YYEKEE (reference sequence). Trimming shortened V by 5 bases and J by 0 bases, and 12 bases separated the two germline ends. CDR3 loop: CASSTGPDSNQPQHF. The DNA of the CDR3 is TGTGCCAGCAGTACAGGGCCGGATAGCAATCAGCCCCAGCATTTT. The full variable domain, rest sourced from reference TRBV5-5 and TRBJ1-5, is DAGVTQSPTHLIKTRGQQVTLRCSPISGHKSVSWYQQVLGQGPQFIFQYYEKEERGRGNFPDRFSARQFPNYSSELNVNALLLGDSALYLCASSTGPDSNQPQHFGDGTRLSIL.

The chain's CDR3 is CASSLRRELFGNEQFF. The CDR3 region has the DNA TGCGCCAGCAGCCTCCGGCGGGAGCTCTTTGGCAATGAGCAGTTCTTC. The chain carries TRBV4-1 and TRBJ2-1; 7 bases line up with TRBD2. Germline trimming cut 4 bases from V and 6 bases from J; bases unmatched to any gene: 12. This CDR3 is 16 amino acids long. Germline V gene sequence: CDR1 MGHRA, CDR2 YSYEKL.

The J gene is TRBJ2-5, the V gene TRBV9, with a possible D match to TRBD1 (5 bases). Germline V CDR1 and CDR2: SGDLS, YYNGEE. CDR3 length: 13 residues. V dropped 2 bases and J dropped 5 bases, with 10 bases sitting between them. The CDR3 nucleotides are TGTGCCAGCAGCGTGCAGGGTCGGGAGACCCAGTACTTC. It is translated as CASSVQGRETQYF.

This chain connects TRBV28 to TRBJ1-2, with 10 positions matching TRBD1. V gave up 6 bases and J gave up 5 bases; unmatched junction bases: 12. The CDR3 is made up of 16 amino acids. Germline loops: CDR1 MDHEN, CDR2 SYDVKM. CDR3 nucleotides: TGTGCCAGCAGCCCTGTACCGGGACAGGGGCTGTATGGCTACACCTTC. This translates into CASSPVPGQGLYGYTF.

The rearrangement joins TRBV19 to TRBJ2-7; D is perhaps TRBD1 (7 bases). Germline V lookup: CDR1 LNHDA, CDR2 SQIVND (reference sequence). Trimming pared 8 bases from V and 0 bases from J, leaving 20 bases between. This CDR3 comprises 16 residues. The CDR3 reads CASWFGWGDSSYEQYV. The DNA for the CDR3 is TGTGCCAGTTGGTTCGGTTGGGGGGACAGCTCCTACGAGCAGTACGTC.

The V and J genes are TRBV20-1 and TRBJ2-7; no clear D. The CDR3 covers 12 residues. Trimming shortened V by 3 bases and J by 2 bases, and 8 bases separated the two germline ends. From germline, CDR1 is DFQATT and CDR2 SNEGSKA (reference sequence). The chain's CDR3 is CSASGQTYEQYF. CDR3 sequence (DNA): TGCAGTGCTAGTGGGCAGACCTACGAGCAGTACTTC.

The gene calls are TRBV7-9 and TRBJ1-3, with 9 bases matching TRBD1. CDR1 and CDR2 from the germline V gene are SEHNR and FQNEAQ (reference sequence). Trimming at V came to 5 bases and at J to 6 bases, leaving 8 bases not matched to a gene. The CDR3 runs to 15 residues. The CDR3 is CASSPGQGFENTIYF. The CDR3 DNA reads TGTGCCAGCAGCCCGGGACAGGGCTTTGAAAACACCATATATTTT. Based on the CDR3 plus reference TRBV7-9 and TRBJ1-3, the full variable domain is DTGVSQNPRHKITKRGQNVTFRCDPISEHNRLYWYRQTLGQGPEFLTYFQNEAQLEKSRLLSDRFSAERPKGSFSTLEIQRTEQGDSAMYLCASSPGQGFENTIYFGEGSWLTVV.

The genes are TRBV7-2 and TRBJ2-7; the match to TRBD1 covers 7 bases. This CDR3 contains 13 residues. Germline V CDR1 and CDR2: SGHTA, FQGNSA. V was pared by 4 bases and J by 7 bases, with 7 bases of the junction left unmatched. The CDR3 region is CASSSTGMGEQYV. The DNA of the CDR3 is TGTGCCAGCAGCTCGACAGGGATGGGGGAGCAGTACGTC.